This passage covers 14 T cell receptor beta chains from one sample sequenced in a study of blood T cell repertoires in COVID-19. Produced via immunoSEQ multiplex PCR; TCRdb's table is partial and in-frame only. Of some 130,000 clones listed, approximately 86% were seen once; the top ten hold approximately 2.3%. The source material was PBMCs or T cells enriched from blood (not recorded which). All receptors derive from a woman between 50 and 59 years old who had recovered from COVID-19.

The V gene is TRBV2, the J gene TRBJ2-3, with a tentative D call TRBD2 (5 bases). This CDR3 contains 14 residues. The V end lost 2 bases, the J end lost 2 bases, and 8 bases lay between the germline ends. The germline V gene encodes CDR1 SNHLY and CDR2 FYNNEI. The CDR3 spells CASSERGYTDTQYF. In DNA, the CDR3 is TGTGCCAGCAGTGAACGAGGGTACACAGATACGCAGTATTTT.

The table lists this clone with a count of one. The chain recombines TRBV11-2 with TRBJ1-2; 7 positions match TRBD1. V shed 5 bases, J shed 3 bases, and the junction held 3 bases outside the gene matches. The germline gives CDR1 SGHAT, CDR2 FQNNGV. The length of the CDR3 is 13 residues. CDR3: CASSSTGDYGYTF. CDR3 in DNA: TGTGCCAGCAGCAGCACAGGGGACTATGGCTACACCTTC.

The J gene is TRBJ1-5, the V gene TRBV10-2; D unresolved. Germline V gives CDR1 WSHSY, CDR2 SAAADI. The CDR3 runs 17 residues. V was pared by 0 bases and J by 11 bases, with 23 bases between. In DNA form, the CDR3 reads TGCGCCAGCAGTGAGTCGGCGAGAGGGCTCGCCTGGGCGGCCCAGCATTTT. Translation gives CASSESARGLAWAAQHF.

The V call is TRBV30, the J call TRBJ1-2, with 10 bases that match TRBD1. In germline, CDR1 is GTSNPN, CDR2 SVGIG (reference sequence). This CDR3 has 12 amino acids. After removal of 5 bases from V and 8 bases from J, the junction contained 5 bases not matched to a gene. This CDR3 reads CAWGGTGEGYTF. The DNA for the CDR3 is TGTGCCTGGGGAGGGACAGGGGAAGGCTACACCTTC.

This clone was seen a few times. The V call is TRBV6-6, the J call TRBJ1-2; 9 bases map to TRBD1. The CDR3 has 14 amino acids. Germline assignment: CDR1 MNHNY and CDR2 SVGAGI (reference sequence). Germline trimming cut 4 bases from V and 7 bases from J; bases unmatched to any gene: 7. The chain's CDR3 is CASSSPGQGSGYTF. The CDR3 DNA is TGTGCCAGCAGTTCCCCCGGACAGGGGTCTGGCTACACCTTC.

This rearrangement joins TRBV27 to TRBJ2-1, with D possibly being TRBD2 (6 bases). The CDR3 totals 15 residues. Germline lookup yields CDR1 MNHEY and CDR2 SMNVEV (reference sequence). Trimming took 2 bases from V and 0 from J, leaving 8 bases between them. CDR3 sequence: CASSLGGSSYNEQFF. CDR3 DNA sequence: TGTGCCAGCAGTTTAGGGGGGAGCTCCTACAATGAGCAGTTCTTC.

V usage is TRBV5-1 and J usage is TRBJ2-7; maybe TRBD2 (6 bases). This CDR3 has 12 residues. Per the germline V gene, CDR1 is SGHRS and CDR2 is YFSETQ. Trimming took 1 base from V and 7 from J, leaving 9 bases between them. This CDR3 is CASSLPGREQYF. Written as DNA, the CDR3 is TGCGCCAGCAGCTTGCCCGGGAGAGAGCAGTACTTC.

J is TRBJ2-4 and V is TRBV9; D is perhaps TRBD2 (5 bases). Trimming removed 3 bases at V and 4 bases at J, with 11 bases between. The CDR3 sequence is 14 residues long. CDR1 is SGDLS and CDR2 is YYNGEE in the germline V gene. CDR3 residues: CASSAWRQKNIQYF. The CDR3 bases are TGTGCCAGCAGCGCGTGGAGGCAGAAAAACATTCAGTACTTC.

The chain recombines TRBV19 with TRBJ1-1; D is ambiguous. The CDR3 is 12 residues long. The V end lost 7 bases, the J end lost 5 bases, and 11 bases lay between the germline ends. Germline values: CDR1 LNHDA, CDR2 SQIVND (reference sequence). CDR3 region: CASTPGGTEAFF. DNA of the CDR3: TGTGCCAGTACCCCAGGCGGGACTGAAGCTTTCTTT.

V and J are TRBV12-3 or TRBV12-4 and TRBJ2-5, with D possibly being TRBD1 (6 bases). V gave up 6 bases and J gave up 5 bases, with 13 bases separating them. The CDR3 totals 13 residues. The CDR3 loop is CASRSTGSETQYF. CDR3 nucleotides: TGTGCCAGCAGGAGTACAGGGTCGGAGACCCAGTACTTC.

The V and J genes are TRBV6-5 and TRBJ1-4, with unresolved D. The CDR3 consists of 16 residues. Germline V gene data show CDR1 as MNHEY and CDR2 as SVGAGI. Trimming took 0 bases from V and 0 from J, leaving 8 bases between them. The CDR3 bases are TGTGCCAGCAGTTACTCGGGCGAAGCAACTAATGAAAAACTGTTTTTT. Translating it yields CASSYSGEATNEKLFF.

Here the CDR3 DNA reads TGCGCCAGCAGCTTCTACGGACAGGGAGGTAGTGGTGCTAATGAAAAACTGTTTTTT. Its translation is CASSFYGQGGSGANEKLFF. The chain links TRBV5-1 to TRBJ1-4; TRBD1 matches at 8 bases. V dropped 2 bases and J dropped 3; count of bases not matched to a gene: 15. The CDR3 is made up of 19 amino acids. Germline loops: CDR1 SGHRS, CDR2 YFSETQ.

J is TRBJ2-1 and V is TRBV3-1 (or the pseudogene TRBV3-2), with a possible D match to TRBD2 (6 bases). The CDR3 is 18 residues long. The germline gives CDR1 LGHDT, CDR2 YNNKEL (reference sequence). The V end was cut by 1 base, the J end by 0 bases, with 16 bases between. This CDR3 reads CASSQAPVGGGSYNEQFF. The CDR3 DNA reads TGTGCCAGCAGCCAAGCCCCAGTCGGGGGAGGCTCCTACAATGAGCAGTTCTTC.

V gene TRBV7-8 combines with J gene TRBJ2-7; tentative D call: TRBD1 (5 bases). Germline lookup yields CDR1 SGHVS and CDR2 FQNEAQ. Trimming took 1 base from V and 5 from J, leaving 15 bases between them. The CDR3 is 15 residues long. The CDR3 loop is CASSLESGLGNEQYF. CDR3 DNA: TGTGCCAGCAGCTTAGAATCAGGGCTGGGGAACGAGCAGTACTTC.